This T cell receptor (beta chain) stems from a study of T-cell memory formation after mild COVID-19. The CDR3 is 14 amino acids. Trimming stripped 0 bases from V and 2 bases from J, with 7 bases between. The germline CDR1 and CDR2 sequences are LGHNA and YNFKEQ. TCRdb reprocessed the 5' RACE reads via MiXCR and lists one record per CDR3 protein. The sample holds 200,000 to 250,000 distinct CDR3 sequences, more than 9% seen once. Sequenced material: PBMCs or a T cell subset sorted from them (not recorded which). V gene TRBV4-2 combines with J gene TRBJ2-5; no reliable D call. This sequence originates from a man younger than 30 who had mild COVID-19 (a few samples of this study predate the infection). Cell type and time point are not known. CDR3 amino acids: CASSQDVGQETQYF. The CDR3, as DNA: TGTGCCAGCAGCCAAGATGTGGGGCAAGAGACCCAGTACTTC.